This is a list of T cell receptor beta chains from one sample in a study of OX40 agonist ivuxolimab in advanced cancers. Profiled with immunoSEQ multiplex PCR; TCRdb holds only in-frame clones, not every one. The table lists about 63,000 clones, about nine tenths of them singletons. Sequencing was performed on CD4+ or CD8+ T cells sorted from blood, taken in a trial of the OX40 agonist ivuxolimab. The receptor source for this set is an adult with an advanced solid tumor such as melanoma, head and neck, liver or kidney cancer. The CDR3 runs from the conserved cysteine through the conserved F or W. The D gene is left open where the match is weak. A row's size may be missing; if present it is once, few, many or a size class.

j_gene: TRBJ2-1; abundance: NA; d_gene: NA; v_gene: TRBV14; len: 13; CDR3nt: TGTGCCAGCAGTCGCGGGACCTACAATGAGCAGTTCTTC; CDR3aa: CASSRGTYNEQFF
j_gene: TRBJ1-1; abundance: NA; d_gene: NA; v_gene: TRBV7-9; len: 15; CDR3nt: TGTGCCAGCAGCGGCTCTAACCAAATGAACACTGAAGCTTTCTTT; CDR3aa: CASSGSNQMNTEAFF
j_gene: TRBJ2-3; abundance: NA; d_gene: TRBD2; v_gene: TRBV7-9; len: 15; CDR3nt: TGTGCCAGCAGCTGGACTAGCGGGATCACAGATACGCAGTATTTT; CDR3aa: CASSWTSGITDTQYF
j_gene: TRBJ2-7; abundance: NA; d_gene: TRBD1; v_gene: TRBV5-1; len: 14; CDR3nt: TGCGCCAGCAGCGACCCCGGGACAGGGGGAGAGCAGTACTTC; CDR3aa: CASSDPGTGGEQYF
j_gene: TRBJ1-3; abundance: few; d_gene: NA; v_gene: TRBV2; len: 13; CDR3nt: TGTGCCAGCAGGACGGATTCTGGAAACACCATATATTTT; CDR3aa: CASRTDSGNTIYF
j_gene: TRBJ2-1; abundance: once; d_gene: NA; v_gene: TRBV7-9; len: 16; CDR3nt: TGTGCCAGCAGCTTCCTATCTGGAGTGGGCTACAATGAGCAGTTCTTC; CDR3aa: CASSFLSGVGYNEQFF
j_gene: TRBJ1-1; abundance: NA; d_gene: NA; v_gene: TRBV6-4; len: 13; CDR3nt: TGTGCCAGCAGTAGAACCGCGAACACTGAAGCTTTCTTT; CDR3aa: CASSRTANTEAFF
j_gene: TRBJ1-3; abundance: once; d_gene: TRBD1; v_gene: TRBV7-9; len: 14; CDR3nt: TGTGCCAGCAGCGCCAGGGACAGGGGGAACACCATATATTTT; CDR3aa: CASSARDRGNTIYF
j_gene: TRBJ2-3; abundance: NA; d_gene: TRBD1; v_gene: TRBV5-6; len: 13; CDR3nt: TGTGCCAGCAGCTGGGACAGGGGGGATACGCAGTATTTT; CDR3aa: CASSWDRGDTQYF
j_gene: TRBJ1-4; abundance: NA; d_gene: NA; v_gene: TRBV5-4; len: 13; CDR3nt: TGTGCCAGTAGCTTGGACCTGGATGAAAAACTGTTTTTT; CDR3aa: CASSLDLDEKLFF
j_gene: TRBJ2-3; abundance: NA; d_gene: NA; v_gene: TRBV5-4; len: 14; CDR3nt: TGTGCCAGCAGCCCGGACAGAAACTCAGATACGCAGTATTTT; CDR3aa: CASSPDRNSDTQYF
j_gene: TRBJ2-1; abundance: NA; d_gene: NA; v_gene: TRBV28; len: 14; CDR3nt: TGTGCCAGCAGCCCCCCCCGACAGTACAATGAGCAGTTCTTC; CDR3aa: CASSPPRQYNEQFF
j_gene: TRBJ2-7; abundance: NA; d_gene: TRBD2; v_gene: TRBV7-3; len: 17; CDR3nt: TGTGCCAGCAGCTTGTGCCGACTAGCGGGAGGGTCCTACGAGCAGTACTTC; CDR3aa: CASSLCRLAGGSYEQYF
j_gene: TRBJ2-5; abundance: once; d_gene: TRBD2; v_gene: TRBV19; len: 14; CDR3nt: TGTGCCAGTAGTTGGATAGCGGGAATGGAGACCCAGTACTTC; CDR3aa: CASSWIAGMETQYF
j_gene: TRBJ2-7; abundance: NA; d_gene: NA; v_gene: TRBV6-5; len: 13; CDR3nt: TGTGCCAGCAGTCGGGACGGAACCTACGAGCAGTACTTC; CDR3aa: CASSRDGTYEQYF
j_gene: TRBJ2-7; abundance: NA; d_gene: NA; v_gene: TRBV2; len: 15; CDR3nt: TGTGCCAGCAGTGAACTCACGACAGGTTACTACGAGCAGTACTTC; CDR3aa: CASSELTTGYYEQYF
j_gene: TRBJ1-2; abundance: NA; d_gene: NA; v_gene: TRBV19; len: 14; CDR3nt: TGTGCCAGCACTCCCCAGGGTTCTCGCTATGGCTACACCTTC; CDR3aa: CASTPQGSRYGYTF
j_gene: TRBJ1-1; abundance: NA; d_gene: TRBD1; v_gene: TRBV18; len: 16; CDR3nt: TGTGCCAGCTCACCGGGAGGGGGCTTATGGTTCACTGAAGCTTTCTTT; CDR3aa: CASSPGGGLWFTEAFF
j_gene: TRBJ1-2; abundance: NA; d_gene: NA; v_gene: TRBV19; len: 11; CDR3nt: TGTGCCAGTCGACGGAACTATGGCTACACCTTC; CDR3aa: CASRRNYGYTF
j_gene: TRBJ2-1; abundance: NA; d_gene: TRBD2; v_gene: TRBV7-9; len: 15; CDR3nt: TGTGCCAGCAGCTCGGGACTAGCGGGGTACAATGAGCAGTTCTTC; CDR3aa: CASSSGLAGYNEQFF
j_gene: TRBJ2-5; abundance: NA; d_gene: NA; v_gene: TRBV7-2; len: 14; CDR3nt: TGTGCCAGCAGCCCACAGACGGGGGCAGAGACCCAGTACTTC; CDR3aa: CASSPQTGAETQYF
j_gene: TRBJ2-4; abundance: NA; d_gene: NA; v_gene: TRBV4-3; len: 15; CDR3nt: TGCGCCAGCAGCCAAGATAGTGGACCAGGCAACATTCAGTACTTC; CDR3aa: CASSQDSGPGNIQYF
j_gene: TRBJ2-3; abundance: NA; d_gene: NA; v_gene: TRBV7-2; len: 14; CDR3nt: TGTGCCAGCAGCCTAATAGGGGCGGGAGATACGCAGTATTTT; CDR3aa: CASSLIGAGDTQYF
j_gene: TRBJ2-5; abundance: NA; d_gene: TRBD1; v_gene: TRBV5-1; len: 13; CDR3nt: TGCGCCAGCAGCCCGACAGGGTACGAGACCCAGTACTTC; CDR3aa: CASSPTGYETQYF
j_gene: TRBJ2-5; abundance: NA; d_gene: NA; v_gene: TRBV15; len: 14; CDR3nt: TGTGCCACCAGCAGGAGTAGGGCACAAGAGACCCAGTACTTC; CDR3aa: CATSRSRAQETQYF
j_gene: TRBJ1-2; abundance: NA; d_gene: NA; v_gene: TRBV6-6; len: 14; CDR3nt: TGTGCCAGCAGTCCCTGGGGGTCTAACTATGGCTACACCTTC; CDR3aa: CASSPWGSNYGYTF
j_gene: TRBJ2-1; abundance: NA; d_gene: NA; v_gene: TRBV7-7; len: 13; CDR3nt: TGTGCTAGCAGCACCGGGACTCCAAATGAGCAGTTCTTC; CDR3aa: CASSTGTPNEQFF
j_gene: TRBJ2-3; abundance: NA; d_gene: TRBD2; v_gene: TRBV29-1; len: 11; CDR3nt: TGCAGCGTTACCTTACTAGCGGGAAAGTATTTT; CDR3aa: CSVTLLAGKYF
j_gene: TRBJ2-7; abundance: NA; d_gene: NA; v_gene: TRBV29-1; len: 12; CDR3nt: TGCAGCGCCCGAGCTTGGACCTACGAGCAGTACTTC; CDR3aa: CSARAWTYEQYF
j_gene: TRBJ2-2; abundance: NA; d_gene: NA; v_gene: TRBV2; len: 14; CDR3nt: TGTGCCAGCAGGGTTAGCGGAGACGTCGGGGAGCTGTTTTTT; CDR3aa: CASRVSGDVGELFF